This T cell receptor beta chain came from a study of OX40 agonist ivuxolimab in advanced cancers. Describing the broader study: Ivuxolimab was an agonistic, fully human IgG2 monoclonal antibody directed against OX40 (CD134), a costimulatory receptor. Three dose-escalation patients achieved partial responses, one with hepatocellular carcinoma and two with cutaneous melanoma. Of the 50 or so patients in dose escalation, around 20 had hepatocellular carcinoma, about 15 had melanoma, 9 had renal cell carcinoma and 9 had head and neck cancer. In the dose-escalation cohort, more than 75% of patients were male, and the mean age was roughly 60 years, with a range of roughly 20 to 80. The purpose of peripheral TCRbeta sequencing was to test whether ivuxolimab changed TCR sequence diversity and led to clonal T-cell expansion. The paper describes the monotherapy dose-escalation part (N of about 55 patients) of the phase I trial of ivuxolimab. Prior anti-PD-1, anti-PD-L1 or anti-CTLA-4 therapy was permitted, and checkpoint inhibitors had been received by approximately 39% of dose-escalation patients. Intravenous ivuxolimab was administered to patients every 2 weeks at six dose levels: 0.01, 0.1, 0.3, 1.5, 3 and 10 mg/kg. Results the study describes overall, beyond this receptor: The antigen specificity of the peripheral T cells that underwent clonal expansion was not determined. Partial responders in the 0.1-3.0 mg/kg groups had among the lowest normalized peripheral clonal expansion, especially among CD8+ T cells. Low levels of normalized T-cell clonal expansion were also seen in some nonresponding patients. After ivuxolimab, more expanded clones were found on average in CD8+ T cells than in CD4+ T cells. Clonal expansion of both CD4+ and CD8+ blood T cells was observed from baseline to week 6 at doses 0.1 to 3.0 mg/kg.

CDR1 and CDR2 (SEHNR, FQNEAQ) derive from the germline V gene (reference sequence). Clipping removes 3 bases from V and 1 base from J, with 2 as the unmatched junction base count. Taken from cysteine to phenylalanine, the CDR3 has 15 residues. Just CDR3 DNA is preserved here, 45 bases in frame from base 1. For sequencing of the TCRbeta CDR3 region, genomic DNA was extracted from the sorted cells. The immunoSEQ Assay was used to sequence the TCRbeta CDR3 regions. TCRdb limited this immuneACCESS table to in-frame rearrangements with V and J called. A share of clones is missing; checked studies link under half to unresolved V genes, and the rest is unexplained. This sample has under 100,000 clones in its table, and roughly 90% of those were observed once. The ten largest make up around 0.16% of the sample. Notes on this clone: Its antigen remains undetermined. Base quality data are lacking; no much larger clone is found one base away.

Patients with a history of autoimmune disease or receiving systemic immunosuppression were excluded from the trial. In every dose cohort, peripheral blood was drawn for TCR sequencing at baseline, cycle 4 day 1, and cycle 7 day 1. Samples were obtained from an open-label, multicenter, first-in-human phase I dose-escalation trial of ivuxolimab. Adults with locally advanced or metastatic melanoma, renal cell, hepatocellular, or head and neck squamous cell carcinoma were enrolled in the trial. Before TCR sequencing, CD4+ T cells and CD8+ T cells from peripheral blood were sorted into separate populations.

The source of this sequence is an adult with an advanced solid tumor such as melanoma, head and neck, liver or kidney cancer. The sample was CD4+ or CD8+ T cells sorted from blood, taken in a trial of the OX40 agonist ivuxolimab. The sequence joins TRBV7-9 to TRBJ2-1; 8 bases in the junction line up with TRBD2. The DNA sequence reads TGTGCCAGCAGCTTGCGCGGGGGGTCCTACAATGAGCAGTTCTTC. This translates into CASSLRGGSYNEQFF.